This TCR beta chain was documented in a study of cytomegalovirus exposure and HLA in healthy donors. Some clones are missing from TCRdb's copy, which holds only in-frame ones; the method was immunoSEQ multiplex PCR. The top ten clones hold roughly 1% of a sample with roughly 220,000 clones, around nine tenths of them seen once. Study results and caveats: The CMV antigen specificity of a few CMV-associated chains was confirmed through in vitro analysis. Cytomegalovirus association was assigned to about 150 TCR beta chains.

Per the germline V gene, CDR1 is MGHRA and CDR2 is YSYEKL. The germline V and J ends were trimmed by 3 bases and 5 bases, with 11 bases remaining between them. The CDR3 length is 13 residues. Comment on this clone: Antigen: not known.

This sequence originates from a woman between 18 and 29 years old in good health and CMV-seronegative. The sequencing input was PBMCs. The chain uses TRBV4-1 and TRBJ2-7, with D possibly being TRBD1 (6 bases). CDR3 in DNA: TGCGCCAGCAGCCACTTACAGGGCCACGAGCAGTACTTC. Its translation: CASSHLQGHEQYF.